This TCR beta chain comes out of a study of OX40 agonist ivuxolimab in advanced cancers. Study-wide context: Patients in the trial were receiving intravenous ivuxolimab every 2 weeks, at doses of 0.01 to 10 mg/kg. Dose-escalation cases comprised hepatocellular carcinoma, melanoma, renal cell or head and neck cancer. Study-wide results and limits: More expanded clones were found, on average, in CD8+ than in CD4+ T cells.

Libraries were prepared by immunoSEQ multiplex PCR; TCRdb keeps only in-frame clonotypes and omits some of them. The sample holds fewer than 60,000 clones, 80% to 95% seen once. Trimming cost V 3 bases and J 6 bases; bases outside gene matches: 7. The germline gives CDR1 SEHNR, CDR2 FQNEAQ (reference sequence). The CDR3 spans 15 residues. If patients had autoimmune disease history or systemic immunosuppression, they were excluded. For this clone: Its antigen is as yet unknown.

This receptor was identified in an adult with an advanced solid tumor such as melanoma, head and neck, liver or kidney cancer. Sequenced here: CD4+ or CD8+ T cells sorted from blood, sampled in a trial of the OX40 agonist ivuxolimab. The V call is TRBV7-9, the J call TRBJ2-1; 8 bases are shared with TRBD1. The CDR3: CASSFPGGGFNEQFF. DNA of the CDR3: TGTGCCAGCAGCTTCCCAGGGGGCGGTTTCAATGAGCAGTTCTTC.